Each of the 22 T cell receptor beta chains below was sequenced from the same sample in a study of blood T cell repertoires in COVID-19. Libraries were prepared by immunoSEQ multiplex PCR; TCRdb keeps only in-frame clonotypes and omits some of them. The table lists approximately 170,000 clones, about four fifths of them singletons. The specimen was peripheral blood. All receptors derive from an elderly woman with COVID-19, enrolled during active disease.

CDR3 in amino acids: CASSGGTDQETQYF. CDR3 nucleotides: TGTGCCAGCAGTGGGGGGACTGACCAAGAGACCCAGTACTTC. The chain links TRBV2 to TRBJ2-5, with D possibly matching TRBD2 (6 bases). The CDR3 has 14 amino acids. Germline V gene data show CDR1 as SNHLY and CDR2 as FYNNEI. Trimming stripped 4 bases from V and 0 bases from J, with 9 bases between.

The rearrangement links TRBV5-1 to TRBJ1-6, with 7 nucleotides matching TRBD1. CDR1 SGHRS and CDR2 YFSETQ come from the germline V gene. CDR3 length equals 15 residues. After removal of 1 base from V and 10 bases from J, the junction contained 8 bases not matched to a gene. DNA for the CDR3: TGCGCCAGCAGCTTGATGTGGGACAGCGAATCACCCCTCCACTTT. This translates into CASSLMWDSESPLHF. The whole variable domain, remainder taken from reference TRBV5-1 and TRBJ1-6, is KAGVTQTPRYLIKTRGQQVTLSCSPISGHRSVSWYQQTPGQGLQFLFEYFSETQRNKGNFPGRFSGRQFSNSRSEMNVSTLELGDSALYLCASSLMWDSESPLHFGNGTRLTVT.

This chain joins TRBV18 and TRBJ2-5; 7 nucleotides match TRBD1. The CDR3 runs to 15 residues. Germline V CDR1 and CDR2: KGHSH, LQKENI. Unmatched junction bases numbered 7, after V lost 1 base and J lost 5 bases. The CDR3 region is CASSPRAGGSETQYF. DNA of the CDR3: TGTGCCAGCTCACCACGGGCAGGGGGTTCGGAGACCCAGTACTTC.

The chain recombines TRBV2 with TRBJ2-1; D is unresolved. Trimming removed 6 bases at V and 5 bases at J, with 8 bases between. The CDR3 sequence is 12 residues long. The germline V gene has CDR1 SNHLY and CDR2 FYNNEI. The chain's CDR3 is CASSFSDNEQFF. CDR3 DNA: TGTGCCAGCAGCTTTTCCGACAATGAGCAGTTCTTC.

The chain combines TRBV28 with TRBJ2-7; TRBD1 agrees at 7 bases. V lost 4 bases to trimming and J lost 6 bases; unmatched junction nucleotides: 9. The CDR3 is made up of 14 amino acids. Germline V lookup: CDR1 MDHEN, CDR2 SYDVKM. In DNA form, the CDR3 reads TGTGCCAGCAGTTCCTTCACAGGGGAACGCGAGCAGTACTTC. Protein: CASSSFTGEREQYF.

In its sample, this clone was seen once. CDR3 sequence: CASRRSTDTQYF. CDR3 nucleotides: TGTGCCAGCAGGCGGAGCACAGATACGCAGTATTTT. The rearrangement links TRBV6-5 to TRBJ2-3; D unclear. This CDR3 contains 12 residues. In germline, CDR1 is MNHEY, CDR2 SVGAGI. The germline V and J ends were trimmed by 6 bases and 0 bases, with 4 bases remaining between them.

The CDR3 loop is CASSLVWGQGQGGDTQYF. As DNA, the CDR3 is TGTGCCAGCAGCTTAGTTTGGGGGCAGGGTCAAGGAGGAGATACGCAGTATTTT. V usage is TRBV11-2 and J usage is TRBJ2-3; D may be TRBD1 (6 bases). Germline V gene data show CDR1 as SGHAT and CDR2 as FQNNGV. The ends were cut back, 1 base at V and 5 bases at J, with 22 bases in the middle. There are 18 residues in the CDR3.

The chain employs TRBV21-1 and TRBJ2-3; TRBD2, as called in the table, went unchecked against the DNA. TRBV21-1 is marked as a pseudogene. The CDR3 runs 17 residues. The CDR3 DNA reads as TGTGCCAGCAGCCAAGTGCCCACGGGAGGAGGCACAGATACGCAGTATTTT. It yields the protein CASSQVPTGGGTDTQYF.

J is TRBJ1-6 and V is TRBV5-6; D possibly corresponds to TRBD1 (6 bases). V lost 5 bases to trimming and J lost 8 bases, with 11 bases between them. Per germline, CDR1 SGHDT and CDR2 YYEEEE. This CDR3 has 13 amino acids. Here the CDR3 DNA reads TGTGCCAGCAGGGCCGGGACATATTCACCCCTCCACTTT. Amino acid sequence: CASRAGTYSPLHF.

This clone was observed a handful of times. This rearrangement joins TRBV27 to TRBJ2-1; D possibly corresponds to TRBD2 (6 bases). Per germline, CDR1 MNHEY and CDR2 SMNVEV (reference sequence). The V and J ends lost 4 bases and 3 bases respectively, with 10 bases between them. The CDR3 contains 14 residues. DNA for the CDR3: TGTGCCAGCAGTTCTCTAGCGCTCTACAATGAGCAGTTCTTC. It yields the protein CASSSLALYNEQFF.

The V and J genes are TRBV3-1 (or the pseudogene TRBV3-2) and TRBJ2-2; D not resolved. This CDR3 is 13 amino acids long. Trimming pared 3 bases from V and 6 bases from J, leaving 8 bases between. Per the germline V gene, CDR1 is LGHDT and CDR2 is YNNKEL (reference sequence). The CDR3 nucleotides read TGTGCCAGCAGCCATACGCGGTCCGGGGAGCTGTTTTTT. Translation gives CASSHTRSGELFF.

The chain is built from TRBV2 and TRBJ2-7; 12 bases agree with TRBD1. The CDR3 has 14 amino acids. In germline, CDR1 is SNHLY, CDR2 FYNNEI. The J segment lost 7 bases and the V segment lost 7 bases, leaving 8 bases of the junction unmatched. The CDR3 sequence: CASIGTGGILEQYF. Here the CDR3 DNA reads TGTGCCAGCATCGGGACAGGGGGCATCCTAGAGCAGTACTTC.

The rearrangement links TRBV9 to TRBJ1-1; 7 bases are a match to TRBD1. The V gene end was trimmed by 6 bases and the J gene end by 1 base; junction bases not matched to a gene: 0. The germline gives CDR1 SGDLS, CDR2 YYNGEE. There are 12 residues in the CDR3. The chain's CDR3 is CASNRGNTEAFF. CDR3 DNA sequence: TGTGCCAGCAACAGGGGGAACACTGAAGCTTTCTTT.

The chain has TRBV27 and TRBJ2-7; D remains unclear. The germline CDR1 and CDR2 sequences are MNHEY and SMNVEV (reference sequence). V was pared by 4 bases and J by 1 base, with 11 bases between. This CDR3 contains 14 residues. The CDR3 sequence: CASSSSRLSYEQYF. The CDR3 DNA follows: TGTGCCAGCAGTTCCTCTAGGCTGTCCTACGAGCAGTACTTC.

The CDR3 DNA reads as TGTGCCATCAGTGAGTGGGGAGCTGAAGCTTTCTTT. Translation: CAISEWGAEAFF. The chain uses TRBV10-3 and TRBJ1-1; no firm D call. Trimming took 1 base from V and 6 from J, leaving 6 bases between them. Germline CDR1 ENHRY, CDR2 SYGVKD. CDR3 size: 12 residues.

The CDR3 coding sequence is TGTGCCAGCAGCGGGGAGAGGGAGACCCAGTACTTC. Translating it yields CASSGERETQYF. The chain links TRBV9 to TRBJ2-5; D is possibly TRBD2 (5 bases). This CDR3 has 12 residues. V gave up 3 bases and J gave up 5 bases, with 8 bases separating them. Germline V gene lookup returns CDR1 SGDLS and CDR2 YYNGEE.

The chain recombines TRBV2 with TRBJ2-5; TRBD2 is a possible D gene (6 bases). CDR1 is SNHLY, CDR2 FYNNEI, per germline. The CDR3 is 16 amino acids. V lost 1 base and J 5 bases, leaving 17 bases between the germline ends. CDR3 loop: CASSEGAGYYRETQYF. DNA for the CDR3: TGTGCCAGCAGTGAAGGGGCGGGGTATTATCGGGAGACCCAGTACTTC.

This chain joins TRBV7-2 and TRBJ2-2; TRBD2 is a possible D gene (5 bases). Per the germline V gene, CDR1 is SGHTA and CDR2 is FQGNSA. The CDR3 consists of 13 residues. Trimming removed 4 bases from V and 5 bases from J, with 8 bases in between. The CDR3 protein is CASSSSPTGELFF. DNA of the CDR3: TGTGCCAGCAGCTCTAGCCCGACCGGGGAGCTGTTTTTT. Supplemented by reference TRBV7-2 and TRBJ2-2, the full variable domain reads GAGVSQSPSNKVTEKGKDVELRCDPISGHTALYWYRQSLGQGLEFLIYFQGNSAPDKSGLPSDRFSAERTGGSVSTLTIQRTQQEDSAVYLCASSSSPTGELFFGEGSRLTVL.

This clone was detected once. The CDR3 DNA reads as TGTGCCAGCACCCGGGGCACTGAAGCTTTCTTT. This translates into CASTRGTEAFF. The rearrangement joins TRBV6-5 to TRBJ1-1; no firm D call. Germline V gives CDR1 MNHEY, CDR2 SVGAGI. This CDR3 contains 11 residues. V lost 7 bases to trimming and J lost 4 bases, with 7 bases between them.

The chain recombines TRBV15 with TRBJ2-1, with 7 bases matching TRBD2. Trimming took 5 bases from V and 3 from J; bases not matched to a gene: 10. Germline CDR1 is LNHNV and CDR2 is YYDKDF (reference sequence). The CDR3 has 16 residues. The CDR3 spells CATSPLGGRIYNEQFF. CDR3 nucleotide sequence: TGTGCCACCAGCCCATTGGGCGGGAGAATCTACAATGAGCAGTTCTTC.

The CDR3 DNA reads TGTGCCAGCAGCTCGACTAGCGGGAGGTCGAACACCGGGGAGCTGTTTTTT. The encoded protein is CASSSTSGRSNTGELFF. The V call is TRBV7-3, the J call TRBJ2-2; 13 nucleotides match TRBD2. The J segment lost 0 bases and the V segment lost 4 bases, leaving 2 bases of the junction unmatched. Germline V gives CDR1 SGHTA, CDR2 FQGTGA. The CDR3 has 17 amino acids.

This chain links TRBV18 with TRBJ2-3; no reliable D call. From germline, CDR1 is KGHSH and CDR2 LQKENI. The CDR3 runs 12 residues. Trimming cost V 8 bases and J 3 bases, with 9 bases left between them. The CDR3 DNA reads as TGTGCCAGCCACCAGGCGACAGATACGCAGTATTTT. Its protein is CASHQATDTQYF.